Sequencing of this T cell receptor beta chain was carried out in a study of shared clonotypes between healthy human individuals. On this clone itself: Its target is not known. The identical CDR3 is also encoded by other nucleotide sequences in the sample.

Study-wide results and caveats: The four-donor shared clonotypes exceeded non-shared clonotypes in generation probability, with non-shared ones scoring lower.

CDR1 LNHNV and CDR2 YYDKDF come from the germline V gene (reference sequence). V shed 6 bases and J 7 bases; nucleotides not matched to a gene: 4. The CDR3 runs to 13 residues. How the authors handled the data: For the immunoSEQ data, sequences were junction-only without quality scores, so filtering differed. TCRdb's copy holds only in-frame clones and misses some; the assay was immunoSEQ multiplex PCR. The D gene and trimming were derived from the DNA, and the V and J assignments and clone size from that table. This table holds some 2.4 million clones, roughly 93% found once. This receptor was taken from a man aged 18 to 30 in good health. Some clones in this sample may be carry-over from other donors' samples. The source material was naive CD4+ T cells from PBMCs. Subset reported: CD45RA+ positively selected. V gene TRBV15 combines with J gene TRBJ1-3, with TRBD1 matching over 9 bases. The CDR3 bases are TGTGCCACCAGTCCGACAGGGGGGAACACCATATATTTT. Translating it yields CATSPTGGNTIYF.